The clone carrying this T cell receptor (beta chain) was observed at least ten times. The antigen is unknown. The data derive from a study of T-cell memory formation after mild COVID-19. Findings and limits, study-wide: Most CD4+ clones that shrank were in CM and EM, while CD8+ ones turned up in EMRA.

Germline CDR1 DFQATT, CDR2 SNEGSKA (reference sequence). The V gene lost 6 bases and the J gene lost 6 bases, with 18 bases spanning the gap. CDR3 length: 14 residues. TCRdb ran MiXCR on the 5' RACE reads and lists one entry per CDR3 protein. The repertoire holds around 340,000 distinct CDR3 sequences, with about 13% as singletons. This receptor was taken from a man between 18 and 35 years old who had mild COVID-19 (a few samples of this study predate the infection). Cell type and time point are not known. The chain uses TRBV20-1 and TRBJ2-1; D is tentatively TRBD1 or TRBD2 (5 bases each). Specimen: PBMCs or a T cell subset sorted from them (not recorded which). The CDR3 is CSAPRDPYPNEQFF. The CDR3 DNA reads TGCAGTGCCCCACGGGACCCGTACCCCAATGAGCAGTTCTTC.